Below, 29 T cell receptor beta chains from the same sample are listed, as sequenced in a study of cytomegalovirus exposure and HLA in healthy donors. Measured with immunoSEQ multiplex PCR; TCRdb has only the in-frame clones, and not every one. The table shows more than 250,000 clones, with less than 95% occurring only once. Sequencing input: PBMCs. These receptors were obtained from a woman aged 30 to 39 in good health and CMV-seronegative.

This chain uses TRBV21-1 with TRBJ2-2; the D call of TRBD1 is as the table states it, not checked on the DNA. TRBV21-1 is listed as a pseudogene. The CDR3 is 12 residues long. The CDR3 region has the DNA TGTGCCTCCAGGGGGCGAACCGGGGAGCTGTTTTTT. Amino acid sequence: CASRGRTGELFF.

This sequence joins TRBV5-6 and TRBJ1-1; 8 bases are shared with TRBD1. This CDR3 has 16 residues. Germline V lookup: CDR1 SGHDT, CDR2 YYEEEE. Trimming removed 1 base from V and 8 bases from J; junction bases left unmatched: 13. This chain's CDR3 is CASSLLSGQGASEAFF. As DNA, the CDR3 is TGTGCCAGCAGCTTGCTAAGCGGTCAGGGGGCAAGCGAAGCTTTCTTT.

This clone has just one count. V usage is TRBV5-4 and J usage is TRBJ2-1; D might be TRBD2 (5 bases). The CDR3 totals 19 residues. Germline CDR1 is SGHNT and CDR2 is YYREEE (reference sequence). Trimming stripped 0 bases from V and 1 base from J, with 20 bases between. CDR3 sequence (DNA): TGTGCCAGCAGCTTGGCAGTGGTGGCAGCGCGAGGGTCCTACAATGAGCAGTTCTTC. Translating gives CASSLAVVAARGSYNEQFF.

V usage is TRBV4-3 and J usage is TRBJ2-7; TRBD2 is a possible D gene (5 bases). The CDR3 consists of 14 residues. V was clipped by 1 base and J by 5 bases, with 12 bases between them. CDR1 LGHNA and CDR2 YSLEER come from the germline V gene. CDR3 nucleotides: TGCGCCAGCAGCCAAGGAAAAGGAGGCCACGAGCAGTACTTC. Translating it yields CASSQGKGGHEQYF.

The chain uses TRBV4-3 and TRBJ2-1; 11 bases are shared with TRBD2. This CDR3 comprises 16 residues. Germline V CDR1 and CDR2: LGHNA, YSLEER. Losses at the gene ends were 6 bases for V and 5 bases for J; bases not matched to a gene: 9. The CDR3 nucleotides are TGCGCCAGCAGGATCCCGGGACTAGCGGATGACAATGAGCAGTTCTTC. Its protein product is CASRIPGLADDNEQFF.

V and J are TRBV28 and TRBJ1-2; D is unresolved. Per the germline V gene, CDR1 is MDHEN and CDR2 is SYDVKM. This CDR3 has 14 residues. Trimming left V 3 bases short and J 1 base short, with 9 bases between. In DNA, the CDR3 is TGTGCCAGCAGTTTCTTCGGAGGTAACTATGGCTACACCTTC. Translating gives CASSFFGGNYGYTF.

V is TRBV7-2 and J is TRBJ1-4; D is undetermined. Trimming stripped 0 bases from V and 12 bases from J, with 14 bases between. CDR1 and CDR2 (germline): SGHTA, FQGNSA. This CDR3 has 14 amino acids. CDR3: CASSLATAWLQLFF. DNA for the CDR3: TGTGCCAGCAGCTTAGCCACAGCATGGCTTCAACTGTTTTTT.

The chain uses TRBV29-1 and TRBJ2-7, with 9 bases aligning to TRBD1. V trimming: 4 bases; J trimming: 5 bases; junction bases outside the gene matches: 9. Germline CDR1 and CDR2: SQVTM and ANQGSEA. The CDR3 runs 14 residues. CDR3 coding DNA: TGCAGCGTTGCTTTACAGGGGGCGAGGAACGAGCAGTACTTC. The encoded protein is CSVALQGARNEQYF.

The rearrangement uses TRBV5-1 and TRBJ1-3; 7 positions match TRBD1. J was trimmed by 3 bases and V by 0 bases; bases with no gene match: 0. Germline V gene data show CDR1 as SGHRS and CDR2 as YFSETQ. CDR3 length equals 14 residues. This CDR3 is CASSLGQGGNTIYF. CDR3 DNA sequence: TGCGCCAGCAGCTTGGGACAGGGTGGAAACACCATATATTTT.

This clone was picked up a small number of times. The chain couples TRBV6-1 to TRBJ2-3; no clear D gene. CDR3 size: 15 residues. V lost 2 bases and J lost 2, with 11 bases in between. CDR1 is MNHNS and CDR2 is SASEGT in the germline V gene. The CDR3 spells CASSERVTLTDTQYF. DNA of the CDR3: TGTGCCAGCAGTGAAAGGGTAACTCTCACAGATACGCAGTATTTT.

The V gene is TRBV5-1, the J gene TRBJ2-7; 13 positions agree with TRBD2. Unmatched junction bases numbered 7, after V lost 4 bases and J lost 6 bases. Germline loops: CDR1 SGHRS, CDR2 YFSETQ. This CDR3 contains 15 residues. CDR3 region: CASSASLAGGIEQYF. CDR3 coding DNA: TGCGCCAGCAGCGCGTCACTAGCGGGAGGGATCGAGCAGTACTTC. Filled out from reference TRBV5-1 and TRBJ2-7, the complete variable domain reads KAGVTQTPRYLIKTRGQQVTLSCSPISGHRSVSWYQQTPGQGLQFLFEYFSETQRNKGNFPGRFSGRQFSNSRSEMNVSTLELGDSALYLCASSASLAGGIEQYFGPGTRLTVT.

The chain carries TRBV7-3 and TRBJ2-7; D is undetermined. Germline CDR1 SGHTA, CDR2 FQGTGA. V dropped 4 bases and J dropped 7 bases, with 14 bases sitting between them. The CDR3 extends over 13 amino acids. CDR3: CASSSNLVGEQYF. The CDR3 region has the DNA TGTGCCAGCAGCTCCAACCTCGTGGGGGAGCAGTACTTC.

The rearrangement joins TRBV4-3 to TRBJ2-3, with D hard to call. Germline V gene data show CDR1 as LGHNA and CDR2 as YSLEER. V dropped 1 base and J dropped 0 bases, with 14 bases sitting between them. The CDR3 contains 17 residues. Written as DNA, the CDR3 is TGCGCCAGCAGCCAAGGGTCGTCAGCGCATAGCACAGATACGCAGTATTTT. This translates into CASSQGSSAHSTDTQYF.

The chain recombines TRBV14 with TRBJ2-7, with TRBD1 matching 8 bases. With V trimmed by 2 bases and J by 0 bases, 15 bases remained unmatched. This CDR3 has 19 residues. CDR1 is SGHDN, CDR2 FVKESK, per germline. CDR3 DNA sequence: TGTGCCAGCAGCCAAAAGGTCTCGTATAGACAGGGGTCCTCCTACGAGCAGTACTTC. Translating gives CASSQKVSYRQGSSYEQYF.

V is TRBV19 and J is TRBJ1-4; 10 nucleotides match TRBD1. Per germline, CDR1 LNHDA and CDR2 SQIVND (reference sequence). J gave up 5 bases and V 5 bases, and 5 bases lay outside the gene matches. The CDR3 consists of 15 residues. Written as DNA, the CDR3 is TGTGCCAGTAGTTTTCAGGACAGGGGGAATGAAAAACTGTTTTTT. This gives the protein CASSFQDRGNEKLFF.

The chain links TRBV19 to TRBJ1-5, with 7 bases that match TRBD1. The CDR3 consists of 13 residues. The trim removed 8 bases at V and 2 bases at J, leaving 3 bases unmatched. In germline, CDR1 is LNHDA, CDR2 SQIVND (reference sequence). Here the CDR3 DNA reads TGTGCCAGTGGGCAGGGGGGCAATCAGCCCCAGCATTTT. This translates into CASGQGGNQPQHF.

The chain uses TRBV30 and TRBJ2-6, with D possibly called TRBD1 or TRBD2 (5 bases each). Germline CDR1 reads GTSNPN; CDR2 reads SVGIG (reference sequence). V dropped 7 bases and J dropped 1 base, with 14 bases sitting between them. The CDR3 contains 15 residues. The CDR3 is CASTGAGSGANVLTF. As DNA, the CDR3 is TGTGCCTCCACCGGGGCAGGGTCTGGGGCCAACGTCCTGACTTTC.

The gene calls are TRBV19 and TRBJ1-1; D is possibly TRBD1 (6 bases). V was clipped by 8 bases and J by 1 base, with 14 bases between them. This CDR3 is built from 14 residues. The germline V gene has CDR1 LNHDA and CDR2 SQIVND (reference sequence). This CDR3 reads CASRWGLRNTEAFF. The CDR3 region has the DNA TGTGCCAGTCGATGGGGGCTCAGGAACACTGAAGCTTTCTTT.

Written as DNA, the CDR3 is TGTGCCAGCAGCGACAGGGGGTCCTACGAGCAGTACTTC. Its translation: CASSDRGSYEQYF. This chain links TRBV28 with TRBJ2-7, with 9 bases matching TRBD1. J lost 1 base, V lost 6 bases, and 1 base had no gene match. Germline-derived CDR1 and CDR2 are MDHEN and SYDVKM. CDR3 length: 13 residues.

J is TRBJ2-7 and V is TRBV9; possibly TRBD2 for D (5 bases). Trimming removed 6 bases at V and 0 bases at J, with 16 bases between. The CDR3 is 15 residues long. The germline V gene has CDR1 SGDLS and CDR2 YYNGEE. The CDR3 DNA follows: TGTGCCAGCACCCCCGGGGATGGGGTCTCCTACGAGCAGTACTTC. This translates into CASTPGDGVSYEQYF.

CDR3 in DNA: TGTGCCAGCAGCCAAGGGGACAGGGACGAGGGCTACACCTTC. Amino acids: CASSQGDRDEGYTF. The V and J genes are TRBV4-2 and TRBJ1-2; TRBD1 matches 9 bases. CDR3 length equals 14 residues. V lost 1 base, J lost 8 bases, and 5 bases stayed unmatched. Germline lookup yields CDR1 LGHNA and CDR2 YNFKEQ.

The CDR3 loop is CASSLLRNEQFF. The DNA for the CDR3 is TGTGCCAGCAGTTTATTGAGGAATGAGCAGTTCTTC. This rearrangement joins TRBV28 to TRBJ2-1; D not certain. The CDR3 has 12 residues. Looked up from germline, CDR1 is MDHEN and CDR2 is SYDVKM. The ends were cut back, 1 base at V and 7 bases at J, with 5 bases in the middle.

The CDR3 DNA is TGTGCCAGCAGTTTAAATCGCCTCTCCTACGAGCAGTACTTC. This codes for CASSLNRLSYEQYF. The chain is built from TRBV27 and TRBJ2-7; D call uncertain. The CDR3 is 14 amino acids. V was trimmed by 2 bases and J by 0 bases, leaving 8 bases between them. Germline V gene lookup returns CDR1 MNHEY and CDR2 SMNVEV (reference sequence).

This clone has a handful of counts. As DNA, the CDR3 is TGTGCCAGCTCACCGAAAGATACGCAGTATTTT. This sequence encodes CASSPKDTQYF. V and J are TRBV18 and TRBJ2-3; no clear D. V lost 3 bases, J lost 5 bases, and 3 bases lay in between. The CDR3 extends over 11 amino acids. Germline loops: CDR1 KGHSH, CDR2 LQKENI.

The chain uses TRBV11-2 and TRBJ1-1; tentative D call: TRBD1 (5 bases). The V end was cut by 5 bases, the J end by 0 bases, with 10 bases between. This CDR3 is 14 amino acids long. Germline V gives CDR1 SGHAT, CDR2 FQNNGV. The CDR3 region is CASSRGLMNTEAFF. The CDR3 DNA follows: TGTGCCAGCAGCAGGGGACTTATGAACACTGAAGCTTTCTTT.

This rearrangement joins TRBV7-9 to TRBJ2-7; TRBD1 aligns across 8 bases. This CDR3 is 13 amino acids long. Trimming removed 5 bases from V and 6 bases from J; junction bases left unmatched: 6. Germline-derived CDR1 and CDR2 are SEHNR and FQNEAQ (reference sequence). The CDR3 bases are TGTGCCAGCAGCGGACTAACAGGGGGCGAGCAGTACTTC. Translation: CASSGLTGGEQYF.

This chain uses TRBV27 with TRBJ1-5; the D is unclear. The ends were cut back, 2 bases at V and 5 bases at J, with 7 bases in the middle. This CDR3 region has 13 residues. CDR1 and CDR2 from the germline V gene are MNHEY and SMNVEV (reference sequence). The CDR3 here is CASSLQIHQPQHF. CDR3 sequence (DNA): TGTGCCAGCAGTTTACAAATCCATCAGCCCCAGCATTTT.

The genes are TRBV27 and TRBJ2-7; D unresolved. Trimming pared 2 bases from V and 3 bases from J, leaving 14 bases between. This CDR3 contains 15 residues. Looked up from germline, CDR1 is MNHEY and CDR2 is SMNVEV (reference sequence). The CDR3 DNA reads TGTGCCAGCAGTTTAGAAGAGACTGCTATCTACGAGCAGTACTTC. It translates to CASSLEETAIYEQYF.

This chain uses TRBV9 with TRBJ2-2, with TRBD1 matching over 12 bases. This CDR3 spans 16 amino acids. Trimming cost V 3 bases and J 9 bases; bases outside gene matches: 9. The V gene's germline CDR1 is SGDLS and CDR2 YYNGEE. The CDR3 nucleotides read TGTGCCAGCAGCGACACCGGGACAGGGGGCATCAGGGAGCTGTTTTTT. Translated, it gives CASSDTGTGGIRELFF.